This TCR beta chain was recovered during a study of post-analysis software for immune sequencing data. On the study more broadly: There were relapsing-remitting, secondary progressive and progressive-relapsing multiple sclerosis among the disease courses included.

Comment on this clonotype: What it binds is not known.

Unique molecular identifiers tagged the TCR beta cDNA libraries. It was from about 1 to 10 million T cells that about half a million cDNA molecules came. MiXCR was run by TCRdb on the PCR reads, yielding one entry per CDR3 protein. Of about 430,000 distinct CDR3 sequences listed, more than 30% are singletons. Findings of the study overall: Versus controls, multiple sclerosis patients showed significantly lower diversity (normalized Chao1). With TRBV5-6, TRBV5-1 and TRBV20-1 included, several TRBV segments were more frequent in patients than in controls. Samples made in the same batch grouped tightly together by F measure.

With 0 bases removed from V and 0 bases from J, the gap between germline ends came to 6 bases. CDR1 MDHEN and CDR2 SYDVKM come from the germline V gene. This CDR3 is 15 amino acids long. The V and J genes are TRBV28 and TRBJ1-5; D is unresolved. The sequencing input was blood. The source is a girl aged 2 to 10 with multiple sclerosis. CDR3 protein: CASSLWGSSNQPQHF. The CDR3, as DNA: TGTGCCAGCAGTTTATGGGGCTCTAGCAATCAGCCCCAGCATTTT.